This is a list of T cell receptor beta chains from one sample in a study. TCRdb recomputed calls from the RT-PCR reads with MiXCR, one row per CDR3 protein. The sample includes hundreds of thousands of distinct CDR3 sequences, 12% to 15% of them seen just once. The source material was memory CD4+ T cells from blood. Receptors were obtained from a female donor in good health, serving as a healthy control. The CDR3 runs from the conserved cysteine through the conserved F or W. The D gene is left open where the match is weak. Clone size, where shown, is once, few, many, or a class for clones that have expanded.

CDR3 | DNA | J | D | size | V
CASSLGSDRGRHF | TGTGCCAGCAGCTTAGGATCCGACAGGGGTAGGCATTTT | TRBJ1-5 | TRBD1 | many | TRBV7-2
CASSLGQGATNEQFF | TGTGCCAGCAGCCTGGGACAGGGGGCGACCAATGAGCAGTTCTTC | TRBJ2-1 | TRBD1 | - | TRBV7-3
CASGAGAIQYF | TGTGCCAGCGGGGCGGGAGCCATTCAGTACTTC | TRBJ2-4 | TRBD2 | - | TRBV6-2/TRBV6-3
CASSQAPGNGELFF | TGCGCCAGCAGCCAAGCCCCGGGAAACGGGGAGCTGTTTTTT | TRBJ2-2 | - | many | TRBV4-3
CASSEGQLEYTEAFF | TGTGCCAGCAGTGAGGGACAATTAGAGTACACTGAAGCTTTCTTT | TRBJ1-1 | - | - | TRBV2
CAGGVAGQNEQFF | TGTGCCGGAGGGGTAGCGGGGCAGAATGAGCAGTTCTTC | TRBJ2-1 | TRBD2 | - | TRBV5-4
CASSLTTGNTIYF | TGTGCCAGCAGCTTGACTACGGGAAACACCATATATTTT | TRBJ1-3 | - | few | TRBV7-9
CASSGTGLFNTEAFF | TGTGCCAGCAGCGGGACGGGACTTTTCAACACTGAAGCTTTCTTT | TRBJ1-1 | - | - | TRBV9
CASSTGTSGRAGTQYF | TGTGCCAGCAGCACCGGGACTAGCGGGAGGGCGGGGACGCAGTATTTT | TRBJ2-3 | TRBD2 | - | TRBV7-3
CATSSSGLGNPYNEQFF | TGTGCCACCAGTAGTTCCGGCTTGGGGAACCCCTACAATGAGCAGTTCTTC | TRBJ2-1 | - | many | TRBV24-1
CASSITKNTEAFF | TGTGCCAGCAGCATAACAAAGAACACTGAAGCTTTCTTT | TRBJ1-1 | - | few | TRBV7-2
CASSWGQGSAEGYTF | TGTGCCAGCAGCTGGGGACAGGGGTCAGCGGAGGGCTACACCTTC | TRBJ1-2 | TRBD1 | - | TRBV5-5
CASRRGMDYGYTF | TGTGCCAGCCGCAGGGGAATGGACTATGGCTACACCTTC | TRBJ1-2 | - | - | TRBV12-3/TRBV12-4
CASSPRTSGGQETQYF | TGTGCCAGCAGCCCTAGGACTAGCGGGGGCCAAGAGACCCAGTACTTC | TRBJ2-5 | TRBD2 | many | TRBV7-6
CSVRTTGSKSTDTQYF | TGCAGCGTTCGTACGACAGGGTCAAAGAGCACAGATACGCAGTATTTT | TRBJ2-3 | TRBD1 | many | TRBV29-1
CSAPGQGYTGELFF | TGCAGTGCACCGGGACAGGGCTACACCGGGGAGCTGTTTTTT | TRBJ2-2 | TRBD1 | - | TRBV20-1
CASGRWNTGELFF | TGTGCCAGCGGTAGGTGGAACACCGGGGAGCTGTTTTTT | TRBJ2-2 | - | - | TRBV9
CASRRPGTTTYEQYF | TGTGCCAGCAGGAGGCCAGGGACCACAACCTACGAGCAGTACTTC | TRBJ2-7 | - | many | TRBV6-5
CASSPPPLAVGVGEQYF | TGTGCCAGCTCACCCCCCCCGCTAGCGGTGGGTGTGGGGGAGCAGTACTTC | TRBJ2-7 | TRBD2 | few | TRBV18
CSARIGNIMNTEAFF | TGCAGTGCTAGGATAGGAAATATTATGAACACTGAAGCTTTCTTT | TRBJ1-1 | - | - | TRBV20-1
CASSALAGGLETQYF | TGTGCCAGCAGTGCACTAGCGGGAGGTTTGGAGACCCAGTACTTC | TRBJ2-5 | TRBD2 | few | TRBV25-1
CASSPFRGDEQYF | TGTGCCAGCAGCCCCTTCCGGGGGGACGAGCAGTACTTC | TRBJ2-7 | TRBD2 | many | TRBV4-2
CASSQELAGYAF | TGTGCCAGCAGCCAAGAACTCGCGGGGTACGCCTTC | TRBJ1-2 | - | - | TRBV14
CSVETPGRQQYF | TGCAGCGTTGAAACCCCGGGGAGACAGCAGTACTTC | TRBJ2-7 | - | few | TRBV29-1
CSARNAQGASYEQYF | TGCAGTGCTAGAAACGCCCAGGGGGCTTCCTACGAGCAGTACTTC | TRBJ2-7 | TRBD1 | few | TRBV20-1
CSARGPGSLEPQHF | TGCAGTGCCAGGGGACCGGGAAGTCTGGAGCCCCAGCATTTT | TRBJ1-5 | - | - | TRBV20-1
CASSFQGGTGELFF | TGCGCCAGCAGCTTTCAAGGAGGAACCGGGGAGCTGTTTTTT | TRBJ2-2 | - | few | TRBV5-1
CASSLEGTDNEKLFF | TGTGCCAGCAGCTTAGAGGGGACAGACAATGAAAAACTGTTTTTT | TRBJ1-4 | TRBD1 | - | TRBV7-9
CSASIGGGGNQPQHF | TGCAGTGCTAGTATAGGGGGTGGAGGCAATCAGCCCCAGCATTTT | TRBJ1-5 | - | - | TRBV20-1
CASSPSQGLAGEGYEQYF | TGTGCCAGCAGCCCATCGCAAGGCCTAGCGGGAGAAGGGTACGAGCAGTACTTC | TRBJ2-7 | TRBD2 | - | TRBV14
CSAPGQGIGYTF | TGCAGTGCGCCCGGACAGGGAATAGGCTACACCTTC | TRBJ1-2 | TRBD1 | - | TRBV20-1
CAISTGQGTDTQYF | TGTGCCATCAGTACGGGACAGGGCACAGATACGCAGTATTTT | TRBJ2-3 | TRBD1 | many | TRBV10-3
CASSPQDGIYEQYF | TGTGCCAGCAGTCCCCAGGACGGTATCTACGAGCAGTACTTC | TRBJ2-7 | - | few | TRBV28
CASSVGTNNQPQHF | TGTGCCAGCAGCGTAGGGACAAACAATCAGCCCCAGCATTTT | TRBJ1-5 | - | few | TRBV9
CAWRQGFYNEQFF | TGTGCCTGGAGACAGGGGTTTTACAATGAGCAGTTCTTC | TRBJ2-1 | TRBD1 | - | TRBV30
CAISLKLAGYTDTQYF | TGTGCCATCAGCCTTAAACTAGCGGGGTACACAGATACGCAGTATTTT | TRBJ2-3 | TRBD2 | - | TRBV10-3
CASGRGSPGETQYF | TGTGCCAGCGGCCGGGGCTCCCCGGGGGAGACCCAGTACTTC | TRBJ2-5 | - | - | TRBV7-9
CASSLTANGGTHNEQFF | TGTGCCAGCAGCTTAACAGCGAATGGCGGGACCCACAATGAGCAGTTCTTC | TRBJ2-1 | - | - | TRBV7-3
CSVASTLYNEQFF | TGCAGCGTTGCCAGTACTCTTTACAATGAGCAGTTCTTC | TRBJ2-1 | - | few | TRBV29-1
CATRWQGALGYTF | TGTGCCACCAGGTGGCAGGGGGCGCTTGGCTACACCTTC | TRBJ1-2 | TRBD1 | few | TRBV27
CSVEEVRGGGYTF | TGCAGCGTTGAAGAGGTGCGGGGAGGCGGCTACACCTTC | TRBJ1-2 | - | many | TRBV29-1
CASSDSIVVSSYNSPLHF | TGTGCCAGCAGTGACTCGATTGTTGTGAGCTCCTATAATTCACCCCTCCACTTT | TRBJ1-6 | - | many | TRBV6-4
CASSSIAGGTVYEQYF | TGTGCCAGCAGTTCGATAGCGGGAGGAACGGTATACGAGCAGTACTTC | TRBJ2-7 | TRBD2 | many | TRBV28
CASRTGTGSNEQFF | TGTGCCAGCAGAACCGGGACAGGGAGCAATGAGCAGTTCTTC | TRBJ2-1 | TRBD1 | - | TRBV6-6
CASSPDPMNTEAFF | TGTGCCAGCAGCCCCGACCCGATGAACACTGAAGCTTTCTTT | TRBJ1-1 | - | - | TRBV9
CASSPGGRENYGYTF | TGTGCCAGCAGCCCCGGGGGGCGGGAGAACTATGGCTACACCTTC | TRBJ1-2 | - | - | TRBV7-9
CASSHEPGRNYEQYF | TGCGCCAGCAGCCACGAGCCGGGACGGAACTACGAGCAGTACTTC | TRBJ2-7 | - | many | TRBV5-1
CASSSGAIAYEQYF | TGCGCCAGCAGCTCCGGGGCGATTGCCTACGAGCAGTACTTC | TRBJ2-7 | - | few | TRBV5-1
CASSGDARANQPQHF | TGTGCCAGCTCCGGGGACGCACGAGCCAATCAGCCCCAGCATTTT | TRBJ1-5 | - | - | TRBV2